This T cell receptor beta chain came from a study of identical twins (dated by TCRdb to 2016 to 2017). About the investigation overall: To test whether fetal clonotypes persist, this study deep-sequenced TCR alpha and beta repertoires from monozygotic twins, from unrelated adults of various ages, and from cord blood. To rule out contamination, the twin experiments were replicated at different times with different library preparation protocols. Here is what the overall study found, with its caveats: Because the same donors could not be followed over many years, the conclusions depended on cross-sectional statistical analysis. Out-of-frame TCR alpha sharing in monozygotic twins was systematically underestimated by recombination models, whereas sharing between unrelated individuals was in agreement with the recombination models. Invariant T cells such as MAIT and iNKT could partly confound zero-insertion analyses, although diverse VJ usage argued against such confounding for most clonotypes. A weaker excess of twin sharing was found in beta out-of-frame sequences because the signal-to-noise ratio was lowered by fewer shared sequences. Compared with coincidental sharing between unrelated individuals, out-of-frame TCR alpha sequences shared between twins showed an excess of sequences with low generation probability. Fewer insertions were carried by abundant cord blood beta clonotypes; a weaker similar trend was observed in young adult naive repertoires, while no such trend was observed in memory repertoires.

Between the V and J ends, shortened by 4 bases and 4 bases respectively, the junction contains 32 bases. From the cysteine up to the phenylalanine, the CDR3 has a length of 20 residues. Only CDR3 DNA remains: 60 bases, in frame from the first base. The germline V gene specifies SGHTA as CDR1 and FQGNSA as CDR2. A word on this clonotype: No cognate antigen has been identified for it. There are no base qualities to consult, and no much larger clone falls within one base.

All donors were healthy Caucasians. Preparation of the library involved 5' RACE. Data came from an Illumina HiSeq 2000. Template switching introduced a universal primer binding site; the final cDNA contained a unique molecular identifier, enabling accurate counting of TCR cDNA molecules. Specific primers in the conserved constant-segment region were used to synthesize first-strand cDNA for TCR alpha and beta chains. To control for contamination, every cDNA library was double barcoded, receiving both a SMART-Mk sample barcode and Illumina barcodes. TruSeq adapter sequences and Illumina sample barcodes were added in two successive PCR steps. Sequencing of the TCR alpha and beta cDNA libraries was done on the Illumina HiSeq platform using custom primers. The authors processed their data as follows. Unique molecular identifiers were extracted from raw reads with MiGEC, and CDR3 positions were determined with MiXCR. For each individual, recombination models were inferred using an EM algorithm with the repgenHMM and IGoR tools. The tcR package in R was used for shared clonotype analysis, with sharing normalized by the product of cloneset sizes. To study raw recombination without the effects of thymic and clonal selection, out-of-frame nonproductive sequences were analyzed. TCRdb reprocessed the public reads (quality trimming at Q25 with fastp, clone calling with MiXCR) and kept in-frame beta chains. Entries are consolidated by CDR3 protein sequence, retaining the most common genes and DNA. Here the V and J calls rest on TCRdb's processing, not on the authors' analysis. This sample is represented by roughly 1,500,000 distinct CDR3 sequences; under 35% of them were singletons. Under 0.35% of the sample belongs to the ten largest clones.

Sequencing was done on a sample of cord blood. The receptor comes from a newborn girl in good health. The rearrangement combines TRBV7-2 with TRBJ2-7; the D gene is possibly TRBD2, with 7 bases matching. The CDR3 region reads CASSSRLSWGGPETDYEQYF. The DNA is TGTGCCAGCAGCTCCCGTCTTAGCTGGGGGGGCCCTGAAACTGATTACGAGCAGTACTTC.